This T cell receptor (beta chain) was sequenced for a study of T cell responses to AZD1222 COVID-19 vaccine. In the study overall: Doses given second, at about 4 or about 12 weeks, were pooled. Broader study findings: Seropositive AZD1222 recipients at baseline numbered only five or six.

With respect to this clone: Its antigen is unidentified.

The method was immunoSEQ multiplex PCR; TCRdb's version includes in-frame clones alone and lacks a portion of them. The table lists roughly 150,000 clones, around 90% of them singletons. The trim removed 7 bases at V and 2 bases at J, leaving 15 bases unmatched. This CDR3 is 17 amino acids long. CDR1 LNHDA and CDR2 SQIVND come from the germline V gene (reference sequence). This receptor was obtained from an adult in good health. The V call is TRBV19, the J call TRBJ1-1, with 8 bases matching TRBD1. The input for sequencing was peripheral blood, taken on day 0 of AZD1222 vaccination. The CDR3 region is CASTPRGRASLNTEAFF. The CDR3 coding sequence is TGTGCCAGTACCCCCAGGGGGCGAGCCTCCTTAAACACTGAAGCTTTCTTT.